The rows below give T cell receptor beta chains drawn from one sample of a study of shared clonotypes between healthy human individuals. The repertoire was sequenced with immunoSEQ multiplex PCR; TCRdb's copy has only in-frame clones and lacks some. This table has about 800,000 clones, approximately 97% appearing once. Sequences were obtained from naive CD8+ T cells sorted from blood. Receptor source: a young man in good health. Both conserved end residues are part of each CDR3. A D gene is named only where the DNA matches it firmly. Where a row states a size, it is once, few, many or the class of an expanded clone; other rows omit it.

TRBD2,TRBJ2-7,few,TRBV27,CASSQTTSGRLSYEQYF
NA,TRBJ2-5,NA,TRBV25-1,CASSALGGVRETQYF
NA,TRBJ2-1,NA,TRBV7-2,CASSLVGGPNEQFF
NA,TRBJ2-1,NA,TRBV6-1,CASSEDTTGDEQFF
NA,TRBJ1-5,NA,TRBV28,CASSGFGPFGGQPQHF
TRBD1,TRBJ2-3,NA,TRBV29-1,CSVFGTDTDTQYF
TRBD2,TRBJ2-7,NA,TRBV27,CASSLSGGGPYEQYF
TRBD2,TRBJ2-3,NA,TRBV5-4,CASSLPSGSLGTDTQYF
NA,TRBJ2-7,NA,TRBV28,CASGTYEQYF
NA,TRBJ1-2,NA,TRBV9,CASSVEGHLDIFGYTF
NA,TRBJ2-2,NA,TRBV28,CASSGGTTNTGELFF
NA,TRBJ2-3,NA,TRBV7-9,CASSLYSVDTQYF
NA,TRBJ2-3,NA,TRBV21-1,CASSGVRGTDTQYF
TRBD2,TRBJ2-4,NA,TRBV4-1,CASSPTSGRAKNIQYF
NA,NA,NA,TRBV19,CASSIVGGHEQYF
TRBD2,TRBJ2-7,NA,TRBV6-5,CASSSWREVREQYF
NA,TRBJ2-7,once,TRBV27,CASSYGSPDSYEQYF
NA,TRBJ1-1,NA,TRBV6-5,CASSKGGTEAFF
TRBD2,TRBJ2-1,NA,TRBV5-1,CASSLTGGGNEQFF
NA,TRBJ2-7,NA,TRBV7-9,CASSTGSAEQYF
TRBD1,TRBJ2-3,NA,TRBV25-1,CASWDRLNTQYF
NA,TRBJ2-4,NA,TRBV9,CASSVGRENIQYF
NA,TRBJ2-2,NA,TRBV7-6,CASSLPRGGRGTGELFF
NA,TRBJ2-6,once,TRBV5-1,CASSLETGYSGANVLTF
NA,TRBJ1-4,NA,TRBV5-5,CASSMTLEKLFF
NA,TRBJ1-1,NA,TRBV10-3,CAIRGDGGTEAFF
TRBD2,TRBJ2-7,NA,TRBV29-1,CSVQAAGTYEQYF
NA,TRBJ2-6,NA,TRBV15,CATRTLGANVLTF
TRBD1,TRBJ1-1,NA,TRBV6-1,CASSVFSYQTGSGWTEAFF
NA,TRBJ1-5,NA,TRBV7-9,CASSLDSFNQPQHF
NA,TRBJ2-7,NA,TRBV7-8,CASTSEAGGGHEQYF
NA,TRBJ2-1,NA,TRBV4-3,CASRASGASYNEQFF
TRBD1,TRBJ1-1,NA,TRBV7-8,CASSPTLRGPSNTEAFF
NA,TRBJ2-7,NA,TRBV30,CAWSRNNYEQYF
TRBD2,TRBJ2-1,few,TRBV7-9,CASSLVLAGNEQFF
NA,TRBJ2-3,NA,TRBV10-3,CAISDTDTQYF
NA,TRBJ2-1,NA,TRBV28,CASSSWDSEQFF
NA,TRBJ1-2,NA,TRBV7-9,CASSLFKGGGPNYGYTF
NA,TRBJ1-1,NA,TRBV13,CASSLLNTEAFF
NA,TRBJ2-1,NA,TRBV29-1,CSVEDLGERNEQFF
TRBD2,TRBJ2-1,NA,TRBV18,CASSPMSGTRSYNEQFF
TRBD1,TRBJ2-7,NA,TRBV5-1,CASSWGQGGLQYF
NA,TRBJ2-3,NA,TRBV30,CAWSLGTITDTQYF
NA,TRBJ2-1,NA,TRBV6-4,CASSDSGGVGNEQFF
NA,TRBJ1-5,NA,TRBV11-2,CASSLHGAVNQPQHF
TRBD2,TRBJ2-7,NA,TRBV4-1,CASSPGVAGAQPTQLPYEQYF
NA,TRBJ2-7,NA,TRBV7-2,CASSLVGRVASYEQYF
NA,TRBJ2-1,NA,TRBV29-1,CSVRRDEFSEQFF
TRBD1,TRBJ2-1,NA,TRBV6-5,CASSYTSTGDNEQFF
TRBD1,TRBJ2-7,NA,TRBV13,CASSSPPVTGLGEQYF
TRBD1,TRBJ2-1,NA,TRBV28,CASSRPLRDRGSYNEQFF
TRBD1,TRBJ2-7,NA,TRBV7-9,CASSSPSGQGDYEQYF
NA,TRBJ2-7,NA,TRBV30,CAWSMGLSYEQYF
NA,TRBJ1-1,NA,TRBV6-6,CASSQGLLPPEAFF
TRBD1,TRBJ2-7,NA,TRBV29-1,CSGRDRGVYEQYF
NA,TRBJ2-2,NA,TRBV18,CASSPRWDTGELFF
TRBD1,TRBJ2-7,NA,TRBV27,CASSAGQGGYEQYF
TRBD2,TRBJ2-7,NA,TRBV9,CASSPLAGNEQYF
NA,TRBJ2-7,NA,TRBV29-1,CSVLRTGDYEQYF
NA,TRBJ2-7,NA,TRBV27,CASSRELASYEQYF